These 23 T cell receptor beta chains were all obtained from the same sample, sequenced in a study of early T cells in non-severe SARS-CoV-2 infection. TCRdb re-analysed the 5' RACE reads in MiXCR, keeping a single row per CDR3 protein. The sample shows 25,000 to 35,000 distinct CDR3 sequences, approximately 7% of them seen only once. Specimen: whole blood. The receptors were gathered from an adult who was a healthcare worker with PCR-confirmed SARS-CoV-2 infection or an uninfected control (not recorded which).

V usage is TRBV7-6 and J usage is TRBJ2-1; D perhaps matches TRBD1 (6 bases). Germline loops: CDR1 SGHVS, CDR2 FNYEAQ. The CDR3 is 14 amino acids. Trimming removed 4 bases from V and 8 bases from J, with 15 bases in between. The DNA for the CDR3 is TGTGCCAGCAGCTCGAGACAGGTCTGGGATGAGCAGTTCTTC. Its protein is CASSSRQVWDEQFF.

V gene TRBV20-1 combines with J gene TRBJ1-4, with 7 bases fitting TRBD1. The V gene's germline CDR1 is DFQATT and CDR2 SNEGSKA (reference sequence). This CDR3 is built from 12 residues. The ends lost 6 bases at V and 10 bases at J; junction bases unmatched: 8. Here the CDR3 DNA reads TGCAGTGCCCAAAGACAGGGAGGAAAACTGTTTTTT. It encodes CSAQRQGGKLFF.

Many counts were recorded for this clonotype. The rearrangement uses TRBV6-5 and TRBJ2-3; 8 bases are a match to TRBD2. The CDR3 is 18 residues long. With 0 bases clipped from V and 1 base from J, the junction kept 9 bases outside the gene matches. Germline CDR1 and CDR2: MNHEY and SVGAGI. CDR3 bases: TGTGCCAGCAGTTACTCACGGGCATTAGCGGGACGCACAGATACGCAGTATTTT. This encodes CASSYSRALAGRTDTQYF.

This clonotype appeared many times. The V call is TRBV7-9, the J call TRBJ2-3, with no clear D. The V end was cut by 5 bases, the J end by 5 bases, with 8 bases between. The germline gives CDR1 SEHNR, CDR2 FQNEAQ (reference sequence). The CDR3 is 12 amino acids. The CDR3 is CASSPLGDTQYF. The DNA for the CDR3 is TGTGCCAGCAGCCCTCTGGGAGATACGCAGTATTTT.

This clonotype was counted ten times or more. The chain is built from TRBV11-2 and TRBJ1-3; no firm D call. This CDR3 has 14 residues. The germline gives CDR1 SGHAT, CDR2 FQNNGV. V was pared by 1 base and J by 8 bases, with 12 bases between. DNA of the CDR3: TGTGCCAGCAGCTTAGTCGGTCTTAGGGACACCATATATTTT. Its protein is CASSLVGLRDTIYF.

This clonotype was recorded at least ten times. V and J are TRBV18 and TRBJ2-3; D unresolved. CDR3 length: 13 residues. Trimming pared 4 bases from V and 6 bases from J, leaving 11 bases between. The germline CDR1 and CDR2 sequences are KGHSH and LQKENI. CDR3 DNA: TGTGCCAGCTCACTGACTGAAAAGGATACGCAGTATTTT. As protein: CASSLTEKDTQYF.

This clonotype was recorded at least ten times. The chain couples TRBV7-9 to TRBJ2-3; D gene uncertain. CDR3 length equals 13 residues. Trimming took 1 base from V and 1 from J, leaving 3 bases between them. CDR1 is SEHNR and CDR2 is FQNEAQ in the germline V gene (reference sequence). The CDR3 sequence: CASSLEGTDTQYF. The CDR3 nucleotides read TGTGCCAGCAGCTTAGAGGGCACAGATACGCAGTATTTT.

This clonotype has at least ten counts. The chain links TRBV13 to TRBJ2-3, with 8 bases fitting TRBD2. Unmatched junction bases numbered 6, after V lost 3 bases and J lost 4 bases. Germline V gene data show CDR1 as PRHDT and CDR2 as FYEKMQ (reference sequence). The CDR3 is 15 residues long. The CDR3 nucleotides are TGTGCCAGCAGCTTCGGGGGAGCGGGAGCAGATACGCAGTATTTT. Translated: CASSFGGAGADTQYF.

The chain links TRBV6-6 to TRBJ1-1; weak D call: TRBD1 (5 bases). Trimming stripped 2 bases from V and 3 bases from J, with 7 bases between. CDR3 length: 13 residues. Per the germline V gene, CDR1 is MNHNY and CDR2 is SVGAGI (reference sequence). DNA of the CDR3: TGTGCCAGCAGTTACCGAGGGGACACTGAAGCTTTCTTT. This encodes CASSYRGDTEAFF.

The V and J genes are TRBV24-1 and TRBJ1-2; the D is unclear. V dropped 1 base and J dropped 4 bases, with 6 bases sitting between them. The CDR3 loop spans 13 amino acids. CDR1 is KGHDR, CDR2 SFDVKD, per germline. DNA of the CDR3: TGTGCCACCAGTGATTTATTGGGCTATGGCTACACCTTC. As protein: CATSDLLGYGYTF.

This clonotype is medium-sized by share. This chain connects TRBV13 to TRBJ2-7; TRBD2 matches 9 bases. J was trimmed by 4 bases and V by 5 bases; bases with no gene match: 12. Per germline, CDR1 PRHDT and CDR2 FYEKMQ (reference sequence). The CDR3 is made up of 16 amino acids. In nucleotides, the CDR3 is TGTGCCAGCAGCCAACCCAGCGTAGCGGGGGATTACGAGCAGTACTTC. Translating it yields CASSQPSVAGDYEQYF.

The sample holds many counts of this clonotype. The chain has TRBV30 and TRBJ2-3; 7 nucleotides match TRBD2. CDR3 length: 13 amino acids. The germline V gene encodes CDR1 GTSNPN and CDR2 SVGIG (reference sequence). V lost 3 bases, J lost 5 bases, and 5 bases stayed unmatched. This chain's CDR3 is CAWSAGAEDTQYF. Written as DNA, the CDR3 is TGTGCCTGGAGCGCGGGAGCGGAAGATACGCAGTATTTT.

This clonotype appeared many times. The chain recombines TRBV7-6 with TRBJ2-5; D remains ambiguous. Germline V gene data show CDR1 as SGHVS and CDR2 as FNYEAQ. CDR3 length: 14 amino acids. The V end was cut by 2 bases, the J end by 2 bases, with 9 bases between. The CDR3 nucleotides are TGTGCCAGCAGCTTATTCGGCGGACAAGAGACCCAGTACTTC. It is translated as CASSLFGGQETQYF.

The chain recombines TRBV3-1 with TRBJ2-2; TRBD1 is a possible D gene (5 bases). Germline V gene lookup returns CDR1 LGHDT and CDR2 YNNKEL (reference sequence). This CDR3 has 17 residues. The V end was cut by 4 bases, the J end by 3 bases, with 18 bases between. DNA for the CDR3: TGTGCCAGCAGCCTCAAGGTATCAGGGATGGACACCGGGGAGCTGTTTTTT. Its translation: CASSLKVSGMDTGELFF. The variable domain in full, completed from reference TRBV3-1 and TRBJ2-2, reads DTAVSQTPKYLVTQMGNDKSIKCEQNLGHDTMYWYKQDSKKFLKIMFSYNNKELIINETVPNRFSPKSPDKAHLNLHINSLELGDSAVYFCASSLKVSGMDTGELFFGEGSRLTVL.

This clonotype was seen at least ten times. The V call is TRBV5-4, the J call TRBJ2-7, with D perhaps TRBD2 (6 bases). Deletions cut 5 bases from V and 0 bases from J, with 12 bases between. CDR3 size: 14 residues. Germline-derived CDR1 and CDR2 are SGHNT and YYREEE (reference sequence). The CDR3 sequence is CASRRDGTSYEQYF. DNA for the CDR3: TGTGCCAGCAGGCGGGACGGCACCTCCTACGAGCAGTACTTC.

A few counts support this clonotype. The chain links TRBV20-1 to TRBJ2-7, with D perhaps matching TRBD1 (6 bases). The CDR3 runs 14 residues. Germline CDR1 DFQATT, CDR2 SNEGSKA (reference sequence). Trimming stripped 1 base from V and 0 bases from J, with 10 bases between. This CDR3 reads CSARVRGFSYEQYF. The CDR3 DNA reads TGCAGTGCTAGAGTAAGGGGGTTCTCCTACGAGCAGTACTTC.

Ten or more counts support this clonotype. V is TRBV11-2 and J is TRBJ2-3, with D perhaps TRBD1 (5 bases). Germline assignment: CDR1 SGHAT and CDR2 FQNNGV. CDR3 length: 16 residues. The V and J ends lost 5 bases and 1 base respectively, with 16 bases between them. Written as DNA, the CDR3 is TGTGCCAGCAGCCCCCAGGTGGGGCCCCGCACAGATACGCAGTATTTT. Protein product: CASSPQVGPRTDTQYF. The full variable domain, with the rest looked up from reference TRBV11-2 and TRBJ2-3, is EAGVAQSPRYKIIEKRQSVAFWCNPISGHATLYWYQQILGQGPKLLIQFQNNGVVDDSQLPKDRFSAERLKGVDSTLKIQPAKLEDSAVYLCASSPQVGPRTDTQYFGPGTRLTVL.

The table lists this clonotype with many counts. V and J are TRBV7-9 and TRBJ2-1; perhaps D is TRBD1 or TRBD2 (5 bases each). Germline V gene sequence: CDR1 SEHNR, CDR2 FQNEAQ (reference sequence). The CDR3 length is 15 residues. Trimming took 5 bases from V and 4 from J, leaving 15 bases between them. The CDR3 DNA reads TGTGCCAGCAGCCCCGGGACGCAACTGTACAATGAGCAGTTCTTC. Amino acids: CASSPGTQLYNEQFF. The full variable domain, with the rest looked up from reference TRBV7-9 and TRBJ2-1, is DTGVSQNPRHKITKRGQNVTFRCDPISEHNRLYWYRQTLGQGPEFLTYFQNEAQLEKSRLLSDRFSAERPKGSFSTLEIQRTEQGDSAMYLCASSPGTQLYNEQFFGPGTRLTVL.

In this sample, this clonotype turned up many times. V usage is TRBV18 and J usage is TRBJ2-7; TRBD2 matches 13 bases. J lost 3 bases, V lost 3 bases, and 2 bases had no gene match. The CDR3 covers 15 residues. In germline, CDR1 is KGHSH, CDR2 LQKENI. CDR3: CASSPGLAGLYEQYF. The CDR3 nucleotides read TGTGCCAGCTCACCGGGACTAGCGGGGCTCTACGAGCAGTACTTC.

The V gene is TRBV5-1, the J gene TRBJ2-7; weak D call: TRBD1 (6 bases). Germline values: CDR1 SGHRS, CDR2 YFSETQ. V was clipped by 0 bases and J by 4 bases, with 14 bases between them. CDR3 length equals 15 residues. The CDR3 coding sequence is TGCGCCAGCAGCTTGGCCGACGGGACAATATACGAGCAGTACTTC. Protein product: CASSLADGTIYEQYF.

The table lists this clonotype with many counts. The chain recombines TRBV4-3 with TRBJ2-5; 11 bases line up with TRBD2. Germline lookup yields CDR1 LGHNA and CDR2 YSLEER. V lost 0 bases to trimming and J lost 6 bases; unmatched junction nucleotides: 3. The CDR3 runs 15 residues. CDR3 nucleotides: TGCGCCAGCAGCCAAGATCCTAGCGGGGGGCAGACCCAGTACTTC. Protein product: CASSQDPSGGQTQYF.

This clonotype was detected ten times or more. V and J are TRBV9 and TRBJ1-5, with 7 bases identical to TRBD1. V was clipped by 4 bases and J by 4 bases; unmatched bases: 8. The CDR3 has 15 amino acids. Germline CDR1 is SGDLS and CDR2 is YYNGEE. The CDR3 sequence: CASSRDSTVNQPQHF. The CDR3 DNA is TGTGCCAGCAGCCGGGACAGCACAGTGAATCAGCCCCAGCATTTT.

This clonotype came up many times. CDR3 residues: CASSLGTHNEQFF. Written as DNA, the CDR3 is TGTGCCAGCAGCCTCGGGACCCACAATGAGCAGTTCTTC. The chain links TRBV7-3 to TRBJ2-1; D assignment may be TRBD1 or TRBD2 (5 bases each). Trimming shortened V by 5 bases and J by 5 bases, and 10 bases separated the two germline ends. The length of the CDR3 is 13 residues. Germline assignment: CDR1 SGHTA and CDR2 FQGTGA. Based on the CDR3 plus reference TRBV7-3 and TRBJ2-1, the full variable domain is GAGVSQTPSNKVTEKGKYVELRCDPISGHTALYWYRQSLGQGPEFLIYFQGTGAADDSGLPNDRFFAVRPEGSVSTLKIQRTERGDSAVYLCASSLGTHNEQFFGPGTRLTVL.